Sequencing of this TCR beta chain was carried out in a study of siplizumab effects on memory and regulatory T cells. TCRdb keeps only in-frame clones here, not all; method: immunoSEQ multiplex PCR. There are 110,000 or so clones in the sample; about 90% occur only once, and about 0.78% lies in the top ten. Study observations and caveats: Among mappable alloreactive CD4+ clones, the Treg-derived fraction averaged 68.8% with siplizumab versus about 27% in controls.

The CDR3 contains 15 residues. V was clipped by 5 bases and J by 6 bases; unmatched bases: 8. The germline V gene encodes CDR1 SGHVS and CDR2 FQNEAQ. To note about this clone: Antigen unknown.

The sequence derives from a human donor in good health. The chain employs TRBV7-8 and TRBJ1-5, with TRBD1 identical over 9 bases. Sequenced material: Tregs sorted from blood. CDR3 bases: TGTGCCAGCAGCCGACAGGGGGTCGGGGTTCAGCCCCAGCATTTT. It is translated as CASSRQGVGVQPQHF.